This T cell receptor (beta chain) comes out of a study of cytomegalovirus exposure and HLA in healthy donors. In germline, CDR1 is ENHRY, CDR2 SYGVKD. The CDR3 sequence is 14 residues long. J was trimmed by 0 bases and V by 11 bases; bases with no gene match: 6. Study outcomes and limitations: In a later analysis, several top co-occurrence clusters appeared linked to parvovirus B19, influenza, CMV and Epstein-Barr virus.

This clone was seen only a few times. The antigen remains unidentified. This PCR relied on a set of 60 Vbeta primers and 13 Jbeta primers. Generated by immunoSEQ multiplex PCR, the TCRdb table keeps only in-frame clones and is missing some. Of 100,000 to 150,000 clones listed, around 76% are singletons. The sequence came from a man in his fifties or sixties in good health and CMV-seropositive. The J gene is TRBJ2-1, the V gene TRBV10-3; 8 bases match TRBD1. Source material: PBMCs. The CDR3 here is CASTGGSSYNEQFF. The CDR3, as DNA: TGTGCCTCAACAGGGGGGAGCTCCTACAATGAGCAGTTCTTC.